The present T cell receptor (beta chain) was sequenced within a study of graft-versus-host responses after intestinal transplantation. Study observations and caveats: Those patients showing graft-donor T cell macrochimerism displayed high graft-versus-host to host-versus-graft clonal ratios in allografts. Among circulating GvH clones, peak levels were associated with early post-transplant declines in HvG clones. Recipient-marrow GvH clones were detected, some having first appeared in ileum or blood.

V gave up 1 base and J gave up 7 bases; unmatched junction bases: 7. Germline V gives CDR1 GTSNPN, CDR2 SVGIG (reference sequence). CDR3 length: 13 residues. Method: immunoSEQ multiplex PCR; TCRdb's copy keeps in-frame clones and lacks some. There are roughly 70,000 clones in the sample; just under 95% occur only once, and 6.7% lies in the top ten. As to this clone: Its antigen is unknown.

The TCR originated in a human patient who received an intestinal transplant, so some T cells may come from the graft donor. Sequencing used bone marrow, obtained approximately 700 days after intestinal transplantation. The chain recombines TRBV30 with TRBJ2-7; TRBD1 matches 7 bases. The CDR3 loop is CAWSAAGGSEQYF. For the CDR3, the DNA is TGTGCCTGGAGTGCAGCAGGGGGTAGTGAGCAGTACTTC.